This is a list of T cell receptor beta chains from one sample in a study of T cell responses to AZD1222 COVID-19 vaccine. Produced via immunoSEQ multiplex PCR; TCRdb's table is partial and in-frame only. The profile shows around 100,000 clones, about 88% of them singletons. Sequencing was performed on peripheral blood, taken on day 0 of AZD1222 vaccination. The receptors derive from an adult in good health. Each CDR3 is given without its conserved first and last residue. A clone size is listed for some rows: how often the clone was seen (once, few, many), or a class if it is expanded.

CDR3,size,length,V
ASSLQAGTLGGYT,NA,13,TRBV5-4
ASSFTTSGSGTCVETQY,NA,17,TRBV7-3
ASSQDRRTGGGNEQF,once,15,TRBV4-3
ASSWGRDVTEAF,NA,12,TRBV7-2
AWSVTGGEPQH,NA,11,TRBV30
ASSGDGTEAF,NA,10,TRBV7-6
ASSAGTGLVGQPQH,NA,14,TRBV7-8
ASSPGGLSYNEQF,NA,13,TRBV4-3
ASSLEWRSSYNEQF,NA,14,TRBV7-6
ASSLGSGAEETQY,NA,13,TRBV5-4
ASCWGTTYEQY,NA,11,TRBV28
AWSGPVGLGKLF,NA,12,TRBV30
ASSLGQGAEELF,NA,12,TRBV11-2
ASSEWTGWSTAF,NA,12,TRBV6-1
ASSYGLGAGELF,few,12,TRBV6-5
ASSVGTSGSLYGTDTQY,NA,17,TRBV9
ASNTGQGLNTEAF,NA,13,TRBV7-2
ASSQTRILDTEAF,NA,13,TRBV11-2
ASSPGQGDLYGYT,NA,13,TRBV2
ASSLAAGAYNEQF,NA,13,TRBV5-1
ASSVAGGMSGKLF,NA,13,TRBV9
ASSLEGNSPLH,NA,11,TRBV7-9
ASSAPSGELF,NA,10,TRBV9
ASSPGSFEGNTIY,few,13,TRBV5-4
ASSVAGSTDTQY,NA,12,TRBV9
ASSPSGGEATDTQY,NA,14,TRBV7-9
ASSSRLAEVFGSADTQY,NA,17,TRBV13
ASSRGLAEGEETQY,NA,14,TRBV3-1/TRBV3-2
ASSLNPGAGGPYNEQF,NA,16,TRBV4-3
ASSLATGGSVDSYEQY,NA,16,TRBV7-2
ASSLRARLARTLSKDTQY,once,18,TRBV28
ASSLGSRGRGKTTGELF,NA,17,TRBV7-9
ASQPGTIHTGELF,NA,13,TRBV12-5
ASSPPGQGALRETQY,NA,15,TRBV18
ATSDSTSGKRNEQF,NA,14,TRBV24-1
ASSTIKGAF,NA,9,TRBV19
ASSLLPADRSYNEQF,NA,15,TRBV18
SVSVLAGGTDTQY,NA,13,TRBV29-1
ASSMPGDTGELF,NA,12,TRBV19
SVEALDRSYGYT,few,12,TRBV29-1